The T cell receptor (beta chain) under discussion was sequenced for a study of identical twins (dated by TCRdb to about 2016). About the full investigation: To test whether fetal clonotypes persist, the study used deep sequencing on TCR alpha and beta repertoires from monozygotic twins, unrelated adults of various ages, and cord blood. Replicate twin experiments were performed at different times using different library preparation protocols to rule out contamination. General study outcomes and caveats: Fewer insertions were carried by abundant cord blood beta clonotypes; a weaker similar trend was observed in young adult naive repertoires, while no such trend was observed in memory repertoires. Because the same donors could not be followed over many years, the conclusions depended on cross-sectional statistical analysis. In monozygotic twins, recombination models systematically underestimated out-of-frame TCR alpha sharing, but the models matched the sharing seen between unrelated individuals. Compared with coincidental sharing between unrelated individuals, out-of-frame TCR alpha sequences shared between twins had an excess of sequences with low generation probability. Zero-insertion analyses could be partly confounded by invariant T cells such as MAIT and iNKT, though diverse VJ usage argued against such confounding for most clonotypes. In beta out-of-frame sequences, excess twin sharing was weaker, because having fewer shared sequences lowered the signal-to-noise ratio.

The germline V gene sets CDR1 to SGHAT and CDR2 to FQNNGV. The CDR3 sequence holds 15 residues, the cysteine and phenylalanine included. Only the CDR3 DNA stays, 45 bases, in frame from base 1. This clonotype has only a few counts. Its antigen has not been determined. Sequence at one end of the junction differs from germline and may be a read error. Every donor in the study was a healthy Caucasian. The twin cohort comprised three pairs of female monozygotic twins, all aged roughly 18 to 30 years. The RNA used for TCR libraries was isolated from peripheral blood mononuclear cells. The library was built by means of 5' RACE. The sequencer listed for this sample is Illumina HiSeq 2000. A universal primer binding site was introduced by template switching, and a unique molecular identifier was present in the final cDNA, enabling accurate counting of TCR cDNA molecules. Specific primers in the conserved constant-segment region were used to synthesize first-strand cDNA for the TCR alpha and beta chains. To control for contamination, each cDNA library was double barcoded with a SMART-Mk sample barcode plus Illumina barcodes. TruSeq adapter sequences and Illumina sample barcodes were added in two successive PCR steps. The Illumina HiSeq platform was used with custom primers to sequence TCR alpha and beta cDNA libraries. The original methods were these. MiGEC processed the raw reads to extract unique molecular identifiers, while MiXCR was used to determine the CDR3 positions. Recombination models were inferred per individual with the repgenHMM and IGoR tools using an EM algorithm. Shared clonotypes were analyzed with the tcR package in R, and sharing was normalized by the product of cloneset sizes. To study raw recombination free of thymic and clonal selection effects, out-of-frame nonproductive sequences were analyzed. In TCRdb, the public reads were trimmed at Q25 with fastp and aligned with MiXCR, with productive beta chains retained. Entries that share a CDR3 protein sequence are merged under the most common genes and DNA. TCRdb, not the authors, supplied the V and J calls. The sample yields hundreds of thousands of distinct CDR3 sequences; 15% to 20% were counted once. The ten largest clones represent around 13% of the sample.

These data also formed part of another study, on T cells expressing NK-cell markers. The second paper further reports: TCR beta-chain repertoires were profiled in sorted CD3+CD56+NKG2C+, CD3+CD56+NKG2C- and CD3+CD56-NKG2C+ T-cell subsets from several donors. Of the eight sequenced donors, seven were found to be HCMV-seropositive and one was found to be HCMV-seronegative. In several experiments an anti-gammadeltaTCR antibody was added to restrict sorting to alphabetaTCR-expressing T cells. For six donors, the dominant CD3+CD56+NKG2C+ clonotypes were among the top 10 CD8+ clonotypes and accounted for roughly 1.0-8% of CD8+ T cells. Those dominant clonotypes were again the most abundant among CD3+CD56-NKG2C+ cells in four donors, at roughly 25-65%. Whether the expanded NKG2C-expressing T cell clones were specific for HCMV antigens was left unclear. All eight donors whose samples were sequenced were randomly selected healthy volunteers, three of them men and five women. HCMV-specific IgG was detected in serum with a commercial ELISA kit to determine HCMV serostatus. For six donors, unsorted PBMC were also used to sequence bulk peripheral blood T-cell repertoires. MIGEC was used to demultiplex reads and group reads by UMI, and MiTCR was used to assemble and quantify clonotypes. To exclude erroneous sequences, any TCR cDNA sequence not supported by at least two reads was discarded. The tcR package was used for downstream repertoire analysis, and clonotypes were matched across fractions by CDR3 nucleotide sequence plus V segment. VDJmatch was used to annotate antigen specificity against VDJdb, with one amino acid substitution in CDR3 permitted.

The source of this sequence is a woman aged 18-29 years in good health. The sequencing input was PBMCs. The rearranged segments are TRBV11-2 and TRBJ2-2; TRBD1 could be the D gene, as 6 bases match. For the CDR3, the sequence is CASTLGGLNTGELFF. At the DNA level, the sequence is TGTGCCAGCACCTTAGGGGGATTGAACACCGGGGAGCTGTTTTTT.